Below, 3 T cell receptor beta chains from the same sample are listed, as sequenced in a study of cytomegalovirus exposure and HLA in healthy donors. Primers: 60 Vbeta forward and 13 Jbeta reverse. Method: immunoSEQ multiplex PCR; TCRdb's copy keeps in-frame clones and lacks some. Of 150,000 to 200,000 clones listed, just over 70% are singletons. Sequenced material: PBMCs. These receptors all come from a man between 18 and 35 years old in good health and CMV-seropositive.

J is TRBJ2-7 and V is TRBV7-8; tentatively, D is TRBD2 (6 bases). The CDR3 extends over 15 amino acids. In germline, CDR1 is SGHVS, CDR2 FQNEAQ. V was trimmed by 1 base and J by 0 bases, leaving 10 bases between them. CDR3 in amino acids: CASSLGDGSSYEQYV. In DNA, the CDR3 is TGTGCCAGCAGCTTAGGGGACGGGAGCTCCTACGAGCAGTACGTC.

V usage is TRBV6-1 and J usage is TRBJ1-3; weak D call: TRBD1 (6 bases). Looked up from germline, CDR1 is MNHNS and CDR2 is SASEGT. The CDR3 has 15 residues. Deletions cut 2 bases from V and 2 bases from J, with 10 bases between. CDR3 coding DNA: TGTGCCAGCAGTGAACAACAGGGTGCTGGAAACACCATATATTTT. Encoded protein: CASSEQQGAGNTIYF.

This clone was detected a few times. The V and J genes are TRBV7-3 and TRBJ1-1, with a tentative D call TRBD1 (5 bases). The germline V gene encodes CDR1 SGHTA and CDR2 FQGTGA. The ends were cut back, 2 bases at V and 3 bases at J, with 13 bases in the middle. There are 15 residues in the CDR3. The CDR3 loop is CASSLRGASDTEAFF. The CDR3, as DNA: TGTGCCAGCAGCTTACGCGGGGCATCGGACACTGAAGCTTTCTTT.